These T cell receptor gamma chains were read from a single sample in a study of human gamma delta and Vdelta1 T cells. TCRdb ran CATT on the PCR reads. The sample lists roughly 10,000 gamma-chain clones; 45% were seen once. These receptors lack a known antigen. The sample comprised Vdelta1 gamma-delta T cells from blood grown in culture (DOT cells). Receptor source: a human donor in good health. CDR3s leave out the opening cysteine and the closing phenylalanine or tryptophan.

V | CDR3
TRGV4 | TTWDSYTTGWFKI
TRGV2 | ATWDGTNKKL
TRGV8 | ATWAKHSSDWIKT
TRGV8 | ATWDTYKKL
TRGV2 | ATWDGPVVSEKL
TRGV10 | AAWDYKGSNYYKKL
TRGV3 | ATWKDYYKNL
TRGV5 | ATWDANCMKKL
TRGV4 | ATWDGLYYKKL
TRGV4 | ATWEYGGKKKL
TRGV10 | AGNGGWFKI
TRGV3 | ATWDSPGGYKKL
TRGV3 | ATWDRRDEKL
TRGV5 | ATWDSPISKKL
TRGV8 | ATWDRPERYYKKL
TRGV10 | AAWDYFPNYYKKL
TRGV10 | AAWSPRSRGWFKI
TRGV9 | ALWETASSDWIKT
TRGV8 | ATWDRPRVGDWIKT
TRGV2 | ATWDGPGLGKL
TRGV2 | ATWAVASRGRKL
TRGV9 | ALWEVRLGYYKKL
TRGV10 | AAFPWEDTGWFKI
TRGV10 | ALWAPPPAYKKL
TRGV2 | ATWDGRDWIKT
TRGV9 | ALWYYSKKL
TRGV4 | ATWEVYYYKKL
TRGV2 | ATWDGPHKKL
TRGV2 | ATWDDDWIKT
TRGV9 | ALWESLGHADKKL
TRGV3 | ATWDGMEKL
TRGV4 | ATWDWESSDWIKT
TRGV9 | ALWDYLYYKKL
TRGV4 | ATWALKGDYKKL
TRGV2 | ATWTPDYYKKL
TRGV9 | ALWETQRNYYKKL
TRGV2 | ATWDGFDYKKL